This T cell receptor beta chain was recorded in a study of PD-L1 blockade in urothelial cancer. Study information: About 90% of the roughly 29 patients were men who had bladder-origin urothelial cancer.

This clone was seen just once. TCRdb's table, derived via immunoSEQ multiplex PCR, lists solely in-frame clones and lacks some. In the table there are some 100,000 clones, over 80% of which are singletons. Looked up from germline, CDR1 is MNHEY and CDR2 is SMNVEV (reference sequence). The CDR3 length is 16 residues. The J segment lost 2 bases and the V segment lost 3 bases, leaving 2 bases of the junction unmatched. The sample was PBMCs, taken around atezolizumab (anti-PD-L1) treatment. The J gene is TRBJ2-1, the V gene TRBV27; 12 bases are shared with TRBD2. The receptor comes from a woman of 80 years or more with urothelial cancer. The CDR3 DNA is TGTGCCAGCAGTTTCCGGACTAGCGGGGCCTACAATGAGCAGTTCTTC. As protein: CASSFRTSGAYNEQFF.